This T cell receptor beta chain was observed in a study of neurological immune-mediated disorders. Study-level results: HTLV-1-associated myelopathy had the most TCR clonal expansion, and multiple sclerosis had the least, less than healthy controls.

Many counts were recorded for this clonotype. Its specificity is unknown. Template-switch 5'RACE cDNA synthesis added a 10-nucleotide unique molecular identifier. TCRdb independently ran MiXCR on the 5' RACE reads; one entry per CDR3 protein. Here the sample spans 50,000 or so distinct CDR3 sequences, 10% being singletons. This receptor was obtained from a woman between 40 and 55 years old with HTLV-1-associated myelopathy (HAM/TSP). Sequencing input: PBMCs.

CDR3: CASRFGGGENIQYF. CDR3 sequence (DNA): TGCGCCAGCCGGTTCGGGGGCGGCGAAAACATTCAGTACTTC. The chain is built from TRBV5-1 and TRBJ2-4; D may match TRBD1 or TRBD2 (6 bases each). This CDR3 comprises 14 residues. Germline values: CDR1 SGHRS, CDR2 YFSETQ. V was cut by 7 bases and J by 5 bases, with 16 bases left in between.